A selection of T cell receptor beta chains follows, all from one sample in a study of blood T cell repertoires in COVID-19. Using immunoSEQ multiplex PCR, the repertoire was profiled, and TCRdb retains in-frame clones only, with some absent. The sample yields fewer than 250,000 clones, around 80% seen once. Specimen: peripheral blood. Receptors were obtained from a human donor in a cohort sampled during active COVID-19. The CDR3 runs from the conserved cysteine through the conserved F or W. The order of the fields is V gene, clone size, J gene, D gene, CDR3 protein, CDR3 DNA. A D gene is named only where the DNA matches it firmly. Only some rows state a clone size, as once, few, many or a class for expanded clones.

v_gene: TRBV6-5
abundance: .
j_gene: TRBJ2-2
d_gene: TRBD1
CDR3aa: CASSLDRAGELFF
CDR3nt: TGTGCCAGCAGTTTGGACAGGGCCGGGGAGCTGTTTTTT

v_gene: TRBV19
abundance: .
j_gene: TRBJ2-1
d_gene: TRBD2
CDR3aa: CASSIGGDGIEQFF
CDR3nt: TGTGCCAGTAGTATCGGGGGGGACGGTATTGAGCAGTTCTTC

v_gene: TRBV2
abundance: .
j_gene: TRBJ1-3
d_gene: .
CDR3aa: CASSDLGVISGNTIYF
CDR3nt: TGTGCCAGCAGTGATTTAGGGGTTATCTCTGGAAACACCATATATTTT

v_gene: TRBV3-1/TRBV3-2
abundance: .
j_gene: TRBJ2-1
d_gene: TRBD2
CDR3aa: CASSQASGIYNEQFF
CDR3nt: TGTGCCAGCAGCCAGGCTAGCGGGATCTACAATGAGCAGTTCTTC

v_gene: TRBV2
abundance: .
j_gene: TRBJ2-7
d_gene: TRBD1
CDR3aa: CASRRQGSGEQYF
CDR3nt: TGTGCCAGCAGACGACAGGGTTCGGGCGAGCAGTACTTC

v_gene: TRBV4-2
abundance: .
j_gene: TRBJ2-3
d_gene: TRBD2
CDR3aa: CASSQDPSGGPTDTQYF
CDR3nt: TGTGCCAGCAGCCAAGATCCGAGCGGGGGGCCAACAGATACGCAGTATTTT

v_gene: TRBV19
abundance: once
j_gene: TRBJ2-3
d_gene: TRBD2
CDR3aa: CASSPLLAESTDTQYF
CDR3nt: TGTGCCAGTAGTCCTCTACTAGCGGAAAGCACAGATACGCAGTATTTT

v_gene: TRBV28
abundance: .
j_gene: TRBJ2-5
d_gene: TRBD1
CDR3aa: CASSPPGTGRTETQYF
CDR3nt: TGTGCCAGCAGTCCTCCCGGGACAGGGCGGACGGAGACCCAGTACTTC

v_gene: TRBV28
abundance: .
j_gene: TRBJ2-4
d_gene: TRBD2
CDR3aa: CASSTGSGSVNIQYF
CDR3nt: TGTGCCAGCAGCACCGGAAGCGGGAGTGTTAACATTCAGTACTTC

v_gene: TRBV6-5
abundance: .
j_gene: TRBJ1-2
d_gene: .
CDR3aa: CASSYSTEVYGYTF
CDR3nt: TGTGCCAGCAGTTACTCGACAGAAGTATATGGCTACACCTTC

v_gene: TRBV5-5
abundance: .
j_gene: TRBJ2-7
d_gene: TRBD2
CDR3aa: CASSSFPGLAGEQYF
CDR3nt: TGTGCCAGCAGTTCCTTTCCGGGACTAGCTGGTGAGCAGTACTTC

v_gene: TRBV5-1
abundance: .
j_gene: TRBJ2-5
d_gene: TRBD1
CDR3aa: CASSTGQGLETQYF
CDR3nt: TGCGCCAGCAGCACGGGACAGGGTTTAGAGACCCAGTACTTC

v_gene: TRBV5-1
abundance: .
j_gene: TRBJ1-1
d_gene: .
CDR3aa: CASSGGDTEAFF
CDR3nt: TGCGCCAGCTCCGGGGGGGACACTGAAGCTTTCTTT

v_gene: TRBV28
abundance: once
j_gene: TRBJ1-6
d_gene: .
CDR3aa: CASSPPPRGRSYNSPLHF
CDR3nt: TGTGCCAGCAGCCCTCCCCCGAGAGGCCGGTCCTATAATTCACCCCTCCACTTT

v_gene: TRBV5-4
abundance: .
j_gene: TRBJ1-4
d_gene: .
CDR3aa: CASSLSGELNEKLFF
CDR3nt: TGTGCCAGCAGCTTGTCTGGGGAGCTGAATGAAAAACTGTTTTTT

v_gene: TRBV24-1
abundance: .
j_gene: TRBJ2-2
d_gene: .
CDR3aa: CATSDFTDAGELFF
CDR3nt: TGTGCCACCAGTGATTTCACAGACGCCGGGGAGCTGTTTTTT

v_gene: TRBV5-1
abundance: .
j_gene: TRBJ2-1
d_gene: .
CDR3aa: CASSLAGYEQFF
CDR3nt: TGCGCCAGCAGCTTGGCAGGGTATGAGCAGTTCTTC

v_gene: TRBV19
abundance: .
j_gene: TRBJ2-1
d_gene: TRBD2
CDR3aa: CASSILAGVSSYNEQFF
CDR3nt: TGTGCCAGTAGTATACTAGCGGGAGTGAGCTCCTACAATGAGCAGTTCTTC

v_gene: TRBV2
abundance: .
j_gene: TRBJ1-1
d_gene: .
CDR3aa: CASNTVENTEAFF
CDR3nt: TGTGCCAGCAATACGGTCGAGAACACTGAAGCTTTCTTT

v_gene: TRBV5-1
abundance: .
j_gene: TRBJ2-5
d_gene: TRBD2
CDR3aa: CASSLGVRLAEQETQYF
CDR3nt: TGCGCCAGCAGCTTGGGGGTGCGACTAGCGGAACAAGAGACCCAGTACTTC

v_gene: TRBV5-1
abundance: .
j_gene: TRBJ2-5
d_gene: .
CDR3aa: CASSFGQGETQYF
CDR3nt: TGCGCCAGCAGCTTCGGGCAGGGTGAGACCCAGTACTTC

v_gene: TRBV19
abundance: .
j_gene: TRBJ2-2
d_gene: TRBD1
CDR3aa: CASSIGRARQGVNTGELFF
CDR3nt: TGTGCCAGTAGTATAGGTCGGGCCAGACAGGGGGTAAACACCGGGGAGCTGTTTTTT

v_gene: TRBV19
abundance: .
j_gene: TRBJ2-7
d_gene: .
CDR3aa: CASSRTPPEKQYF
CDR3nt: TGTGCCAGTAGTCGGACTCCCCCTGAGAAGCAGTACTTC

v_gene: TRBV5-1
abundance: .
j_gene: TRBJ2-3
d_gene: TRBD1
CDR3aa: CASQTGEISTDTQYF
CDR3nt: TGCGCCAGTCAGACAGGGGAAATAAGCACAGATACGCAGTATTTT

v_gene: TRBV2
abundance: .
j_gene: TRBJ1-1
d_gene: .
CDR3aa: CASTSREDTEAFF
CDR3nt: TGTGCCAGCACCTCAAGGGAGGACACTGAAGCTTTCTTT

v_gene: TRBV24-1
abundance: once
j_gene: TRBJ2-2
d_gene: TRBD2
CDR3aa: CATSDPGGGNTGELFF
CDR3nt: TGTGCCACCAGTGACCCAGGCGGGGGTAACACCGGGGAGCTGTTTTTT

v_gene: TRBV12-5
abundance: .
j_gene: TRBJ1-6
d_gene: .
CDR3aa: CASGLERNSPLHF
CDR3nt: TGTGCTAGTGGTTTGGAGAGAAATTCACCCCTCCACTTT

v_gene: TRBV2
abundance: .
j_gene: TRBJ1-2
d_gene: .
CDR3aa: CASSDRTTTNYGYTF
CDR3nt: TGTGCCAGCAGTGACAGGACTACTACTAACTATGGCTACACCTTC

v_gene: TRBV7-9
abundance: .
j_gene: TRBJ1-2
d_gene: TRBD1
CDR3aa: CASSFGQGRYTF
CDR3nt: TGTGCCAGCAGTTTTGGACAGGGACGCTACACCTTC

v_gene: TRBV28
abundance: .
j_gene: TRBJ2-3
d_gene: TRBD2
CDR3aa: CASSSSGRAGTQYF
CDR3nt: TGTGCCAGCAGTTCTAGCGGGAGGGCCGGTACGCAGTATTTT

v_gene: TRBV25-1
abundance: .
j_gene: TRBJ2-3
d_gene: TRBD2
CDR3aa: CASSAYSSGGLDTQYF
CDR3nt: TGTGCCAGCAGTGCGTATTCTAGCGGGGGTCTAGATACGCAGTATTTT

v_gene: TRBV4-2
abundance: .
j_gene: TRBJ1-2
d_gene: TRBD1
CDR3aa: CASSQWGQARSNYGYTF
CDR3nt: TGTGCCAGCAGCCAATGGGGACAGGCGAGGTCTAACTATGGCTACACCTTC